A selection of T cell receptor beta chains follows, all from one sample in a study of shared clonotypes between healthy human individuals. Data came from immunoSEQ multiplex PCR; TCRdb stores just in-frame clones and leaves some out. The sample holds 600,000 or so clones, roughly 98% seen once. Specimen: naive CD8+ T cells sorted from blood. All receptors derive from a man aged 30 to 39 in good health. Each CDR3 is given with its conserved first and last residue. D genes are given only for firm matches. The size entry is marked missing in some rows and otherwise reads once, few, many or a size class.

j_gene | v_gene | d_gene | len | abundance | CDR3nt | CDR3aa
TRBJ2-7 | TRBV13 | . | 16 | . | TGTGCCAGCAGCCTTAACCCTAGTGGTAACCCCTACGAGCAGTACTTC | CASSLNPSGNPYEQYF
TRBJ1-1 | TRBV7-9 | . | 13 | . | TGTGCCAGCAGCTCCCCGGGACAAACTGAAGCTTTCTTT | CASSSPGQTEAFF
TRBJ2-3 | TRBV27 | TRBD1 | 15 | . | TGTGCCAGCAGTTTCAGGGACAGGGGACCAGATACGCAGTATTTT | CASSFRDRGPDTQYF
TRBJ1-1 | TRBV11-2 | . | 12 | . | TGTGCCAGCAGCTTAGAGGGGTCGGTAGCTTTCTTT | CASSLEGSVAFF
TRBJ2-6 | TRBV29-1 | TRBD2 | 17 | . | TGCAGCGCGCTCGAAAAGCGGGATGGCATGGGGGCCAACGTCCTGACTTTC | CSALEKRDGMGANVLTF
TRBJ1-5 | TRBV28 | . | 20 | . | TGTGCCAGCAGTTTTGGGCCCCGGGGCAGTAAGGGTCGTAGCAATCAGCCCCAGCATTTT | CASSFGPRGSKGRSNQPQHF
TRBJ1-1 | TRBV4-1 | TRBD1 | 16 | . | TGCGCCAGCAGCCTAGACAGGGAGATCATGAACACTGAAGCTTTCTTT | CASSLDREIMNTEAFF
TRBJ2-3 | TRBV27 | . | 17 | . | TGTGCCAGCAGCCCTATAGAGGCACTCCCAGGCACAGATACGCAGTATTTT | CASSPIEALPGTDTQYF
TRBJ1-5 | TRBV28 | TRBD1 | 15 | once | TGTGCCAGCAGCTCCGGACAGGGAAGCAATCAGCCCCAGCATTTT | CASSSGQGSNQPQHF
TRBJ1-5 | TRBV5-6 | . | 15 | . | TGTGCCAGCAGCTTAGGGACTTATAGCAATCAGCCCCAGCATTTT | CASSLGTYSNQPQHF
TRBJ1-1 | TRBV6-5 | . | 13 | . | TGTGCCAGCAGTTATGGGTTGGGCGGAGAAGCTTTCTTT | CASSYGLGGEAFF
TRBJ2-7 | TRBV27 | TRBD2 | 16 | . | TGTGCCAGCAGTCACAACGGGGGGGCGCCTGACTACGAGCAGTACTTC | CASSHNGGAPDYEQYF
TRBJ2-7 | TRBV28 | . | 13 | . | TGTGCCAGCAGTTCGGGCGTTACCTACGAGCAGTACTTC | CASSSGVTYEQYF
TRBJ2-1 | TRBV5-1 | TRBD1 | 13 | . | TGCGCCAGCAGCCCGACAGGGGTCCATGAGCAGTTCTTC | CASSPTGVHEQFF
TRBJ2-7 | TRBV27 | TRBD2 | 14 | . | TGTGCCAGCAGTTTTGGCGGGAGTAAGGGCGAGCAGTACTTC | CASSFGGSKGEQYF
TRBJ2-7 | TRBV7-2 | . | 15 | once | TGTGCCAGCAGGTCGTCGAGCGGGTGGTCCTACGAGCAGTACTTC | CASRSSSGWSYEQYF
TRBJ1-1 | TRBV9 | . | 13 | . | TGTGCCAGCAGCGTAGGGGCAGGCACTGAAGCTTTCTTT | CASSVGAGTEAFF
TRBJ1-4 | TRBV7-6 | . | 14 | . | TGTGCCAGCAGCTTCTTGACAGAGGATGAAAAACTGTTTTTT | CASSFLTEDEKLFF
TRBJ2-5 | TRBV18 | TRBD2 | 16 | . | TGTGCCAGCTCACACTATTCTAGCGGGAGTCCGGAGACCCAGTACTTC | CASSHYSSGSPETQYF
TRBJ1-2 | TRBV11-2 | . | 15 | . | TGTGCCAGCAGCTTAAACCCCCTGCCGAACTATGGCTACACCTTC | CASSLNPLPNYGYTF
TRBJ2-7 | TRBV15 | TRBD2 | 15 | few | TGTGCCACCAGCAGAGGGACTAGCGGACCCTACGAGCAGTACTTC | CATSRGTSGPYEQYF
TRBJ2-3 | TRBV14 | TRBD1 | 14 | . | TGTGCCAGCAGCCGGGACAGGGAAACAGATACGCAGTATTTT | CASSRDRETDTQYF